The 14 T cell receptor beta chains in this list originate from one sample, sequenced in a study of cytomegalovirus exposure and HLA in healthy donors. Both 60 Vbeta primers and 13 Jbeta primers went into the PCR. TCRdb's table, derived via immunoSEQ multiplex PCR, lists solely in-frame clones and lacks some. The data show 100,000 to 150,000 clones, roughly 82% seen once. Material: PBMCs. Source of these receptors: a male donor in good health and CMV-seropositive.

V usage is TRBV4-1 and J usage is TRBJ2-1; the match to TRBD1 covers 11 bases. The V gene end was trimmed by 5 bases and the J gene end by 9 bases; junction bases not matched to a gene: 12. The germline gives CDR1 MGHRA, CDR2 YSYEKL. This CDR3 has 16 amino acids. The CDR3 sequence is CASSLSRGTGGTEQFF. DNA of the CDR3: TGCGCCAGCAGCTTATCCAGAGGGACAGGGGGAACTGAGCAGTTCTTC.

The genes are TRBV11-3 and TRBJ2-1, with D perhaps matching TRBD2 (5 bases). V was clipped by 0 bases and J by 7 bases, with 7 bases between them. Germline lookup yields CDR1 SGHNT and CDR2 YENEEA. The CDR3 is 13 residues long. CDR3: CASSLDPGNEQFF. The CDR3 bases are TGTGCCAGCAGCTTAGATCCGGGGAATGAGCAGTTCTTC.

The chain links TRBV5-1 to TRBJ1-2; tentative D call: TRBD1 (5 bases). The germline CDR1 and CDR2 sequences are SGHRS and YFSETQ. The CDR3 totals 13 residues. Trimming took off 6 bases at V and 4 bases at J, with 13 bases between the two ends. In DNA form, the CDR3 reads TGCGCCAGCACTATAGGCGGGGGCTATGGCTACACCTTC. This gives the protein CASTIGGGYGYTF.

The rearrangement uses TRBV19 and TRBJ1-5; tentative D call: TRBD1 (6 bases). Per the germline V gene, CDR1 is LNHDA and CDR2 is SQIVND (reference sequence). The CDR3 runs to 17 residues. The V gene lost 3 bases and the J gene lost 3 bases, with 18 bases spanning the gap. The CDR3 bases are TGTGCCAGTAGTATGGGCAGGGGAGAATACTTCAATCAGCCCCAGCATTTT. It yields the protein CASSMGRGEYFNQPQHF.

This clone was detected only once. V is TRBV7-8 and J is TRBJ2-7; D unresolved. The germline V gene encodes CDR1 SGHVS and CDR2 FQNEAQ. Deletions cut 2 bases from V and 7 bases from J, with 9 bases between. The length of the CDR3 is 12 residues. The CDR3: CASSLRFAEQYF. The CDR3 DNA reads as TGTGCCAGCAGCTTACGGTTTGCGGAGCAGTACTTC.

V gene TRBV7-3 combines with J gene TRBJ2-1; D gene unclear. Germline CDR1 is SGHTA and CDR2 is FQGTGA. V was pared by 5 bases and J by 5 bases, with 16 bases between. The CDR3 has 15 amino acids. CDR3 sequence reads: CASSLVPSSHNEQFF. The DNA for the CDR3 is TGTGCCAGCAGCCTCGTTCCATCAAGCCACAATGAGCAGTTCTTC.

V and J are TRBV6-5 and TRBJ1-2; D gene ambiguous. V dropped 5 bases and J dropped 3 bases, with 10 bases sitting between them. Germline CDR1 reads MNHEY; CDR2 reads SVGAGI. The length of the CDR3 is 13 residues. CDR3 sequence: CASSPKRDYGYTF. The CDR3 DNA reads as TGTGCCAGCAGTCCTAAGAGGGACTATGGCTACACCTTC.

This chain joins TRBV28 and TRBJ1-2; TRBD1 matches at 7 bases. CDR1 is MDHEN, CDR2 SYDVKM, per germline. This CDR3 is built from 14 residues. V gave up 6 bases and J gave up 4 bases; unmatched junction bases: 8. CDR3 protein: CASSSDRIFYGYTF. For the CDR3, the DNA is TGTGCCAGCAGCTCGGACAGGATTTTCTATGGCTACACCTTC.

The chain is built from TRBV7-3 and TRBJ1-1; no definite D call. The ends were cut back, 3 bases at V and 0 bases at J, with 5 bases in the middle. The CDR3 runs 13 residues. Germline-derived CDR1 and CDR2 are SGHTA and FQGTGA. The CDR3 spells CASSFTVNTEAFF. The DNA for the CDR3 is TGTGCCAGCAGCTTTACGGTGAACACTGAAGCTTTCTTT. Full variable domain (remainder filled in from reference TRBV7-3 and TRBJ1-1): GAGVSQTPSNKVTEKGKYVELRCDPISGHTALYWYRQSLGQGPEFLIYFQGTGAADDSGLPNDRFFAVRPEGSVSTLKIQRTERGDSAVYLCASSFTVNTEAFFGQGTRLTVV.

This chain connects TRBV7-8 to TRBJ2-3, with 7 bases matching TRBD2. Per germline, CDR1 SGHVS and CDR2 FQNEAQ. The CDR3 extends over 16 amino acids. J lost 0 bases, V lost 2 bases, and 5 bases had no gene match. CDR3 sequence (DNA): TGTGCCAGCAGCTTAACTAGCGTAACTAGCACAGATACGCAGTATTTT. It translates to CASSLTSVTSTDTQYF.

As regards this clone: Germline and junction disagree at one end, which may indicate a read error. The chain has TRBV23-1 and TRBJ2-5; 9 nucleotides match TRBD2. TRBV23-1 is labeled an ORF, and its function is uncertain. CDR3 size: 14 residues. CDR3: CAGRGLAVTETQYF. The CDR3 nucleotides read TGCGCCGGCAGGGGACTAGCTGTGACAGAGACCCAGTACTTC.

The rearrangement links TRBV27 to TRBJ2-7; D is uncertain. The CDR3 length is 13 residues. V lost 0 bases, J lost 3 bases, and 6 bases lay in between. The germline gives CDR1 MNHEY, CDR2 SMNVEV (reference sequence). The CDR3 region is CASSLSPFYEQYF. CDR3 in DNA: TGTGCCAGCAGTTTATCCCCCTTCTACGAGCAGTACTTC.

This rearrangement joins TRBV19 to TRBJ1-1, with TRBD1 as a possible D gene (6 bases). Germline V CDR1 and CDR2: LNHDA, SQIVND (reference sequence). Trimming stripped 7 bases from V and 4 bases from J, with 19 bases between. The CDR3 runs 15 residues. CDR3 protein: CASMLNSGVSTEAFF. CDR3 DNA: TGTGCCAGTATGCTGAACTCAGGGGTATCCACTGAAGCTTTCTTT.

J is TRBJ2-3 and V is TRBV10-1; 7 nucleotides line up with TRBD1. From germline, CDR1 is WNHNN and CDR2 SYGVQD (reference sequence). The trim removed 7 bases at V and 5 bases at J, leaving 18 bases unmatched. There are 17 residues in the CDR3. For the CDR3, the DNA is TGCGCCAGCAAAGGGGATGAAAAAGGGGGCGCGGTAGATACGCAGTATTTT. Translating gives CASKGDEKGGAVDTQYF.